A few counts support the clone carrying this T cell receptor (beta chain). Its antigen is as yet unknown. The sample belongs to a study of T cell repertoires in cytomegalovirus infection. Study information: Public TCR beta signatures indicated both CMV infection and matching HLA type.

MiXCR, applied by TCRdb to the reads, yields one record per CDR3 protein. Seen here are approximately 990,000 distinct CDR3 sequences, roughly 31% observed once, and the top ten hold 13%. General study findings and limits: HLA-C-restricted TCR beta clonotypes specific for CMV led the ex vivo response. The study identified carriers of CMV plus the relevant HLA from cumulative public TCR beta family frequency.

The germline V gene encodes CDR1 MNHNS and CDR2 SASEGT. The CDR3 sequence is 11 residues long. V was cut by 11 bases and J by 6 bases, with 10 bases left in between. The V call is TRBV6-1, the J call TRBJ2-2, with D unclear. Sample: cultured CD8+ T cells from PBMCs, taken from culture after CMV antigen stimulation. This TCR derives from a human donor in good health (CMV status not recorded). Some clones in this sample may be carry-over from other donors' samples. The CDR3 loop reads CAARSPGELFF. DNA for the CDR3: TGTGCCGCTCGGAGCCCCGGGGAGCTGTTTTTT.